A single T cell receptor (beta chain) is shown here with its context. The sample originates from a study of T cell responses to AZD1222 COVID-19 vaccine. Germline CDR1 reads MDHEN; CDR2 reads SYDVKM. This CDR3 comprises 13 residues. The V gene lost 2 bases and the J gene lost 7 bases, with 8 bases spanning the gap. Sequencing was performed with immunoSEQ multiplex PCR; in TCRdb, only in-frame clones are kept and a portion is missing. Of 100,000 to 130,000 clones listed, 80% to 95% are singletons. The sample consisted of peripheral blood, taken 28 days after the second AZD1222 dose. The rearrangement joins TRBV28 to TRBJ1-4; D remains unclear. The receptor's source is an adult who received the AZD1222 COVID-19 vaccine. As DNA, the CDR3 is TGTGCCAGCAGTTTAACCGGGAGTGAAAAACTGTTTTTT. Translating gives CASSLTGSEKLFF. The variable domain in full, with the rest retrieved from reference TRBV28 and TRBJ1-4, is DVKVTQSSRYLVKRTGEKVFLECVQDMDHENMFWYRQDPGLGLRLIYFSYDVKMKEKGDIPEGYSVSREKKERFSLILESASTNQTSMYLCASSLTGSEKLFFGSGTQLSVL.